Listed here is a single T cell receptor beta chain. What it recognizes is unknown. The entry originates in a study of CD8 T cells in Susac syndrome. General observations from the study: An acknowledgment was made by the study that its TCR sequencing and HLA analysis involved relatively few individuals.

The RNA, about 0.5 to 1 ug, was put through reverse transcription using random hexamers. Amplification of the TCR beta CDR3 was carried out by immunoSEQ multiplex PCR, which spanned a total of 54 Vbeta and 13 Jbeta segments. TCRdb recomputed calls from the immunoSEQ multiplex PCR reads with MiXCR, one row per CDR3 protein. The data hold approximately 230,000 distinct CDR3 sequences, with 93% observed a single time. Treatment-naive patients with stable or active relapsing-remitting disease were the multiple sclerosis controls. The CD8+ and CD4+ T cells were isolated magnetically using a negative isolation approach, whereas the TEMRA cells were enriched by FACS. In germline, CDR1 is MGHRA, CDR2 YSYEKL. The CDR3 runs to 16 residues. V dropped 3 bases and J dropped 9; count of bases not matched to a gene: 9.

The material sequenced was CD4+ T cells from PBMCs. The rearrangement joins TRBV4-1 to TRBJ2-2; TRBD1 matches 11 bases. The receptor was isolated from a human donor with multiple sclerosis. CDR3 loop: CASSQPRDRGWRELFF. The CDR3 bases are TGCGCCAGCAGCCAGCCCCGGGACAGGGGGTGGAGGGAGCTGTTTTTT.